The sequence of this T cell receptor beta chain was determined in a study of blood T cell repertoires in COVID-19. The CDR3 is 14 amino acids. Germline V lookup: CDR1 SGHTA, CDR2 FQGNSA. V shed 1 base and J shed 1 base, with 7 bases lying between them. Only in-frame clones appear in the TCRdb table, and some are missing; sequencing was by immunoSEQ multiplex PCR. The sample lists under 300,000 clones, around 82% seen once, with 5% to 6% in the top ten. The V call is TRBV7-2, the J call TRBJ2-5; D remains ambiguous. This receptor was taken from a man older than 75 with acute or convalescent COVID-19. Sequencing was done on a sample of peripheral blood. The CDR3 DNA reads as TGTGCCAGCAGCTTAGACTCGGGCCAAGAGACCCAGTACTTC. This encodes CASSLDSGQETQYF.